This T cell receptor (beta chain) was obtained from a study of blood T cells in healthy people across ages. About the study: Template switching caught about one barcoded beta molecule for each two T cells.

Unmatched junction bases numbered 8, after V lost 10 bases and J lost 2 bases. The CDR3 has 16 residues. Germline V CDR1 and CDR2: SGHTA, FQGNSA. There were at least 5.5 micrograms of total RNA extracted from every sample. For the second PCR, which ran for about 6 to 12 cycles, a sample-barcoded 5' primer and a J-beta primer mix were used. Paired-end reads containing CDR3 totaled no fewer than 3 million for each sample. TCRdb re-derived calls from the 5' RACE reads in MiXCR, one entry per CDR3 protein. The sample has roughly 2 million distinct CDR3 sequences; around 50% are singletons. The chain is built from TRBV7-2 and TRBJ2-2, with 12 positions matching TRBD2. The sequencing sample was made of blood. The sequence was collected from a middle-aged woman in good health. The CDR3 loop is CATHRTSGANTGELFF. CDR3 sequence (DNA): TGTGCCACCCATCGGACTAGCGGGGCCAACACCGGGGAGCTGTTTTTT.